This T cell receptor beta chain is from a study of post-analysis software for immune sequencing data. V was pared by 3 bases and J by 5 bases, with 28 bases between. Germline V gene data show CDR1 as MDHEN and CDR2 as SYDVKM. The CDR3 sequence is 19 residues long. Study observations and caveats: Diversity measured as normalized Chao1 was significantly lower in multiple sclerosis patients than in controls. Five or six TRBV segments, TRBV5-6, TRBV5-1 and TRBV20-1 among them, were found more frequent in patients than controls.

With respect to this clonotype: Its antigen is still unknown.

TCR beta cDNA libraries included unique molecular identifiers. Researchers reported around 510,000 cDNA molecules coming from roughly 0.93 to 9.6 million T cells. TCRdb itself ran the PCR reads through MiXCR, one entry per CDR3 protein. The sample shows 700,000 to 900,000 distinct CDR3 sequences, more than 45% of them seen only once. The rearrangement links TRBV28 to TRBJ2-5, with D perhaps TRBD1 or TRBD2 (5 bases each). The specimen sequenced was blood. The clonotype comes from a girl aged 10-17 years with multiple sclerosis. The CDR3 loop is CASSFQIGAALGYHETQYF. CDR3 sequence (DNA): TGTGCCAGCAGTTTTCAAATCGGGGCGGCCCTAGGGTATCATGAGACCCAGTACTTC. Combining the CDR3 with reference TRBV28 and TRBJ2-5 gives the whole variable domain DVKVTQSSRYLVKRTGEKVFLECVQDMDHENMFWYRQDPGLGLRLIYFSYDVKMKEKGDIPEGYSVSREKKERFSLILESASTNQTSMYLCASSFQIGAALGYHETQYFGPGTRLLVL.